This T cell receptor beta chain comes out of a study of cytomegalovirus exposure and HLA in healthy donors. The overall study: A prior study identified 90 million to 120 million unique TCR beta sequences from 200 million or so T cells. General observations from the study: A later analysis revealed that TCR association rates differed between HLA loci, peaking at DRB1 and bottoming out at HLA-C. Cytomegalovirus-associated status was assigned to around 160 TCR beta chains. There were a few CMV-associated chains whose specificity for CMV antigens was confirmed in vitro.

There are many counts of this clone. Its antigen is not known. The PCR had 60 Vbeta and 13 Jbeta primers. The data were produced by immunoSEQ multiplex PCR, yet TCRdb's version contains in-frame clones alone and is incomplete. The table shows around 65,000 clones, with 60% to 70% occurring only once. The length of the CDR3 is 15 residues. CDR1 and CDR2 from the germline V gene are SGHTA and FQGNSA. The V and J ends lost 0 bases and 6 bases respectively, with 14 bases between them. The sample taken for sequencing was PBMCs. The chain joins TRBV7-2 to TRBJ1-2, with D maybe TRBD1 (5 bases). This receptor was identified in a man aged 40-55 years in good health and CMV-seropositive. This CDR3 is CASSLAGAGWHGYTF. The CDR3 nucleotides are TGTGCCAGCAGCTTAGCAGGGGCCGGGTGGCATGGCTACACCTTC. The full variable domain, completed using reference TRBV7-2 and TRBJ1-2, is GAGVSQSPSNKVTEKGKDVELRCDPISGHTALYWYRQSLGQGLEFLIYFQGNSAPDKSGLPSDRFSAERTGGSVSTLTIQRTQQEDSAVYLCASSLAGAGWHGYTFGSGTRLTVV.